This T cell receptor (beta chain) comes out of a study of cytomegalovirus exposure and HLA in healthy donors. On the study more broadly: The Caucasian-associated ancestry cluster contained 81% of the roughly 390 genotyped donors. Regarding the study as a whole: Further analysis, carried out later, found HLA-associated TCR beta chains more clonally expanded than equally common other chains. In an earlier analysis, about 87% or about 30%: the productive usage of most TCR beta V segments. Most of the CMV-associated TCR beta chains (in a later analysis) appeared to be HLA-restricted.

Researchers ran the PCR with 60 Vbeta and 13 Jbeta primers. Repertoires were generated with immunoSEQ multiplex PCR, while TCRdb's copy carries only in-frame clones and drops some. The table records roughly 120,000 clones, approximately 86% of them present only once. As to this clone: As yet, its antigen is unknown.

The sample taken for sequencing was PBMCs. The clonotype comes from a man in his forties or fifties in good health and CMV-seronegative.

The CDR3 protein is CASSFQGTYEQYF. CDR3 bases: TGTGCCAGCAGCTTCCAGGGGACCTACGAGCAGTACTTC. The chain is built from TRBV7-2 and TRBJ2-7; D is possibly TRBD1 (6 bases). The CDR3 runs 13 residues. V lost 3 bases and J 2 bases, leaving 8 bases between the germline ends. From germline, CDR1 is SGHTA and CDR2 FQGNSA. Filled out from reference TRBV7-2 and TRBJ2-7, the complete variable domain reads GAGVSQSPSNKVTEKGKDVELRCDPISGHTALYWYRQSLGQGLEFLIYFQGNSAPDKSGLPSDRFSAERTGGSVSTLTIQRTQQEDSAVYLCASSFQGTYEQYFGPGTRLTVT.